The clone carrying this TCR beta chain was found many times. The source of the sample is a study of T-cell reconstitution after alpha-beta-depleted transplantation in children. The CDR3 is made up of 15 amino acids. Germline V lookup: CDR1 MNHNS, CDR2 SASEGT. V was cut by 8 bases and J by 3 bases, with 18 bases left in between. TCRbeta library construction was performed incorporating unique molecular identifiers. Each CDR3 protein gets one entry after TCRdb re-called the PCR reads with MiXCR. The table includes 210,000 or so distinct CDR3 sequences, 11% detected once. The receptor was isolated from a child younger than two with acute myeloid leukemia, due to receive a stem cell transplant. The chain joins TRBV6-1 to TRBJ2-3; D perhaps matches TRBD2 (7 bases). Sequences were derived from PBMCs, sampled before TCRalphabeta/CD19-depleted stem cell transplant. CDR3 sequence: CASAPYGGPTDTQYF. The DNA for the CDR3 is TGTGCCAGCGCCCCTTACGGGGGGCCGACAGATACGCAGTATTTT.